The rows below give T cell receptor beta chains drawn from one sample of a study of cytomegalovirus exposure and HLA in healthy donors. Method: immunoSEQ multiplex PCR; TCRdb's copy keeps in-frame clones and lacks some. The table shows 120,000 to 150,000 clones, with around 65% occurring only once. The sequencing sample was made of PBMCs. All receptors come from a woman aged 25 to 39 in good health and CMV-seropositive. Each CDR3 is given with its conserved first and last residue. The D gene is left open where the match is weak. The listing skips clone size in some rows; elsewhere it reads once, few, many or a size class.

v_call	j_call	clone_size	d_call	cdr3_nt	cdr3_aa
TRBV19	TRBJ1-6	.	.	TGTGCCAGTAAAGCGATGGGTAATTCACCCCTCCACTTT	CASKAMGNSPLHF
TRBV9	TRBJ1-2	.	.	TGTGCCAGCAGCGTAGGGACAGATCATTATGGCTACACCTTC	CASSVGTDHYGYTF
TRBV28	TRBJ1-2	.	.	TGTGCCAGCAGTTTCGGGAGCTACACCTTC	CASSFGSYTF
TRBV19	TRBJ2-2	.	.	TGTGCCAGTAGTGTGCAGGGATCCGGGGAGCTGTTTTTT	CASSVQGSGELFF
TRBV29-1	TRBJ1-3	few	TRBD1	TGCAGCGTCGTGGATAGGGGGCTTGGAAACACCATATATTTT	CSVVDRGLGNTIYF
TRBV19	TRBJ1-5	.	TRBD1	TGTGCCAGTACCCCCAACAGGGGCGGTCAGCCCCAGCATTTT	CASTPNRGGQPQHF
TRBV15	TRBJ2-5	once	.	TGTGCCACCAGCAGAGATCTTAAGACCCAGTACTTC	CATSRDLKTQYF
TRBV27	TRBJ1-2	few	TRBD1	TGTGCCAGCAGTTTATCGAGGACAGGCTATGGCTACACCTTC	CASSLSRTGYGYTF
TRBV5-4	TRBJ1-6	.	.	TGTGCCAGCAGCCCGGGGGGACGATACTTTAATTCACCCCTCCACTTT	CASSPGGRYFNSPLHF
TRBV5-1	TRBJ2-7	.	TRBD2	TGCGCCAGCAGAATCCTCAGCGGGGGGGCCTACGAGCAGTACTTC	CASRILSGGAYEQYF